Listed here is a single TCR beta chain. Its antigen is unknown. V lost 5 bases to trimming and J lost 3 bases; unmatched junction nucleotides: 9. Germline CDR1 reads SGHTA; CDR2 reads FQGNSA. This CDR3 comprises 15 residues. PCR involved 60 Vbeta and 13 Jbeta primers. Data came from immunoSEQ multiplex PCR; TCRdb stores just in-frame clones and leaves some out. Among over 85,000 clones, approximately 71% were seen once, and the ten largest hold 7.5% to 9%. This specimen comes from a study of cytomegalovirus exposure and HLA in healthy donors. General study points: Sequence variants that were highly shared formed a cluster that was likely a sequencing artifact.

The sequenced sample was PBMCs. This clonotype was obtained from a female donor in good health and CMV-seronegative. The J gene is TRBJ1-1, the V gene TRBV7-2; 7 bases are a match to TRBD1. The chain's CDR3 is CASSLLNRGYTEAFF. The CDR3 nucleotides are TGTGCCAGCAGCCTACTTAACAGGGGATACACTGAAGCTTTCTTT.